Listed below are T cell receptor beta chains from one sample, sequenced in a study of blood T cell repertoires in COVID-19. Only in-frame clones appear in the TCRdb table, and some are missing; sequencing was by immunoSEQ multiplex PCR. Among fewer than 60,000 clones listed, around four fifths were seen once. The specimen sequenced was peripheral blood. The receptors stem from a man aged 25-40 years with COVID-19, enrolled during active disease. Both conserved end residues are part of each CDR3. The D gene is left open where the match is weak. Some rows mark clone size as missing; the rest say once, few, many or name a class of expanded clone.

clone_size: .; j_call: TRBJ1-2; v_call: TRBV11-1; d_call: .; cdr3_nt: TGTGCCAGCAGCTCAACGGGTGGTGGCTACACCTTC; cdr3_aa: CASSSTGGGYTF
clone_size: .; j_call: TRBJ2-7; v_call: TRBV5-1; d_call: TRBD2; cdr3_nt: TGCGCCAGCAGCTTGCGGAGGGAGGGTACCTACGAGCAGTACTTC; cdr3_aa: CASSLRREGTYEQYF
clone_size: .; j_call: TRBJ2-2; v_call: TRBV2; d_call: .; cdr3_nt: TGTGCCAGCAGTGGGGAGGTCCTGAGCACCGGGGAGCTGTTTTTT; cdr3_aa: CASSGEVLSTGELFF
clone_size: .; j_call: TRBJ1-1; v_call: TRBV2; d_call: .; cdr3_nt: TGTGCCAGCTCGAGAGAGAGGGCTGAAGCTTTCTTT; cdr3_aa: CASSRERAEAFF
clone_size: .; j_call: TRBJ2-7; v_call: TRBV12-3/TRBV12-4; d_call: .; cdr3_nt: TGTGCCAGCAGTTTACCAGGGAACGAGCAGTACTTC; cdr3_aa: CASSLPGNEQYF
clone_size: .; j_call: TRBJ1-2; v_call: TRBV10-2; d_call: .; cdr3_nt: TGCGCCAGCAGTGAGCGGGGGGAGGGCGGCTATGGCTACACCTTC; cdr3_aa: CASSERGEGGYGYTF
clone_size: .; j_call: TRBJ2-7; v_call: TRBV9; d_call: TRBD2; cdr3_nt: TGTGCCAGCAGCCCGAGGGTACTAGCGGGAATGGGGGAGCAGTACTTC; cdr3_aa: CASSPRVLAGMGEQYF
clone_size: .; j_call: TRBJ2-1; v_call: TRBV4-1; d_call: TRBD2; cdr3_nt: TGCGCCAGCAGCTCCCGACGGGGGGACAATGAGCAGTTCTTC; cdr3_aa: CASSSRRGDNEQFF
clone_size: .; j_call: TRBJ2-4; v_call: TRBV7-3; d_call: .; cdr3_nt: TGTGCCAGCAGCTTAGTCCACGGAAACATTCAGTACTTC; cdr3_aa: CASSLVHGNIQYF
clone_size: .; j_call: TRBJ2-1; v_call: TRBV6-5; d_call: .; cdr3_nt: TGTGCCAGCAGAAGGGGCAATGAGCAGTTCTTC; cdr3_aa: CASRRGNEQFF
clone_size: .; j_call: TRBJ2-5; v_call: TRBV29-1; d_call: .; cdr3_nt: TGCAGCGTTCGGGGTGAGACCCAGTACTTC; cdr3_aa: CSVRGETQYF
clone_size: .; j_call: TRBJ1-3; v_call: TRBV11-2; d_call: .; cdr3_nt: TGTGCCAGCAGCTCTAGCCGCAGGGGATCTGGAAACACCATATATTTT; cdr3_aa: CASSSSRRGSGNTIYF
clone_size: .; j_call: TRBJ1-1; v_call: TRBV29-1; d_call: .; cdr3_nt: TGCAGCGTTGGCCGACAGCTCAACACTGAAGCTTTCTTT; cdr3_aa: CSVGRQLNTEAFF
clone_size: .; j_call: TRBJ2-4; v_call: TRBV30; d_call: TRBD1; cdr3_nt: TGTGCCTGGAGGGGGACAGGGGGAGTCAAAAACATTCAGTACTTC; cdr3_aa: CAWRGTGGVKNIQYF
clone_size: .; j_call: TRBJ1-1; v_call: TRBV4-1; d_call: TRBD1; cdr3_nt: TGCGCCAGCAGCCAAGAGACGACAGGGGACACTGAAGCTTTCTTT; cdr3_aa: CASSQETTGDTEAFF
clone_size: .; j_call: TRBJ1-2; v_call: TRBV6-5; d_call: .; cdr3_nt: TGTGCCAGCAGGACCGGGACACTGGGAGGCTACACCTTC; cdr3_aa: CASRTGTLGGYTF
clone_size: .; j_call: TRBJ2-7; v_call: TRBV28; d_call: TRBD2; cdr3_nt: TGTGCCAGCAGTTCTCCTAGCGGAAGCTCCTACGAGCAGTACTTC; cdr3_aa: CASSSPSGSSYEQYF
clone_size: .; j_call: TRBJ1-5; v_call: TRBV7-9; d_call: .; cdr3_nt: TGTGCCAGCAGCTTACTAGGGCCCGGAGGGAATCAGCCCCAGCATTTT; cdr3_aa: CASSLLGPGGNQPQHF
clone_size: .; j_call: TRBJ1-3; v_call: TRBV7-2; d_call: TRBD1; cdr3_nt: TGTGCCAGCAGCTTGTATAGGGACAGGGGGCCTGGAAACACCATATATTTT; cdr3_aa: CASSLYRDRGPGNTIYF
clone_size: few; j_call: TRBJ2-1; v_call: TRBV5-6; d_call: .; cdr3_nt: TGTGCCAGCAGCTTGTGGCGGGCTACCTACAATGAGCAGTTCTTC; cdr3_aa: CASSLWRATYNEQFF
clone_size: .; j_call: TRBJ2-5; v_call: TRBV11-2; d_call: .; cdr3_nt: TGTGCCAGCAGCTTCCGGGAGACCCAGTACTTC; cdr3_aa: CASSFRETQYF
clone_size: .; j_call: TRBJ2-3; v_call: TRBV6-4; d_call: TRBD2; cdr3_nt: TGTGCCAGCAGTGACGCCAGCGGGAAGGGTACAGATACGCAGTATTTT; cdr3_aa: CASSDASGKGTDTQYF
clone_size: .; j_call: TRBJ1-5; v_call: TRBV19; d_call: .; cdr3_nt: TGTGCCGTTACCAGGGGTAGCAATCAGCCCCAGCATTTT; cdr3_aa: CAVTRGSNQPQHF
clone_size: once; j_call: TRBJ2-3; v_call: TRBV28; d_call: .; cdr3_nt: TGTGCCAGCACTAGCGTAAGCACAGATACGCAGTATTTT; cdr3_aa: CASTSVSTDTQYF
clone_size: .; j_call: TRBJ1-2; v_call: TRBV19; d_call: .; cdr3_nt: TGTGCCAGTAGTATGCGGAACTATGGCTACACCTTC; cdr3_aa: CASSMRNYGYTF
clone_size: .; j_call: TRBJ1-2; v_call: TRBV28; d_call: TRBD1; cdr3_nt: TGTGCCAGCAGTGACAGGGGGCCAGGCTATGGCTACACCTTC; cdr3_aa: CASSDRGPGYGYTF
clone_size: .; j_call: TRBJ1-4; v_call: TRBV5-4; d_call: .; cdr3_nt: TGTGCCAGCAGCCCAACGGGGAGTAGGGCTAAAACTAATGAAAAACTGTTTTTT; cdr3_aa: CASSPTGSRAKTNEKLFF
clone_size: .; j_call: TRBJ1-1; v_call: TRBV5-3; d_call: TRBD1; cdr3_nt: TGTGCCAGAAGCATTAGAGGACAGGGGACTGAAGCTTTCTTT; cdr3_aa: CARSIRGQGTEAFF
clone_size: once; j_call: TRBJ1-5; v_call: TRBV12-3/TRBV12-4; d_call: TRBD1; cdr3_nt: TGTGCCAGCAGAAGACAGGGTAAGCAGCCCCAGCATTTT; cdr3_aa: CASRRQGKQPQHF
clone_size: once; j_call: TRBJ1-2; v_call: TRBV29-1; d_call: TRBD1; cdr3_nt: TGCAGCGTTTTTTTGACAGGGGCGAACTATGGCTACACCTTC; cdr3_aa: CSVFLTGANYGYTF
clone_size: .; j_call: TRBJ2-7; v_call: TRBV7-9; d_call: TRBD2; cdr3_nt: TGTGCCAGCAGCTTAGCGTTAGCGGGAGACTCCTACGAGCAGTACTTC; cdr3_aa: CASSLALAGDSYEQYF
clone_size: .; j_call: TRBJ1-5; v_call: TRBV7-9; d_call: .; cdr3_nt: TGTGCCAGCAGCTTACAGGACTCCAATCAGCCCCAGCATTTT; cdr3_aa: CASSLQDSNQPQHF
clone_size: .; j_call: TRBJ2-7; v_call: TRBV2; d_call: TRBD1; cdr3_nt: TGTGCCAGCAGGCTCCGACAGGGATCCTACGAGCAGTACTTC; cdr3_aa: CASRLRQGSYEQYF
clone_size: .; j_call: TRBJ1-2; v_call: TRBV18; d_call: TRBD1; cdr3_nt: TGTGCCAGCTCACCGGGACAGGGCTATGGCTACACCTTC; cdr3_aa: CASSPGQGYGYTF
clone_size: .; j_call: TRBJ1-1; v_call: TRBV19; d_call: .; cdr3_nt: TGTGCCAGCAAGGACAACCCTGGGACTGAAGCTTTCTTT; cdr3_aa: CASKDNPGTEAFF
clone_size: .; j_call: TRBJ1-1; v_call: TRBV30; d_call: .; cdr3_nt: TGTGCCTGGAGCAGAGGCACTGAAGCTTTCTTT; cdr3_aa: CAWSRGTEAFF
clone_size: .; j_call: TRBJ2-3; v_call: TRBV19; d_call: TRBD2; cdr3_nt: TGTGCCAGTAGTCCCCGACTAGCGTCAGATACGCAGTATTTT; cdr3_aa: CASSPRLASDTQYF
clone_size: .; j_call: TRBJ2-3; v_call: TRBV24-1; d_call: TRBD2; cdr3_nt: TGTGCCACCAGTGATACGGGACTAGCGAAACCAGATACGCAGTATTTT; cdr3_aa: CATSDTGLAKPDTQYF
clone_size: .; j_call: TRBJ1-5; v_call: TRBV7-2; d_call: TRBD1; cdr3_nt: TGTGCCAGCAGCTTGGGACAGGGGCTGGGTCAGCCCCAGCATTTT; cdr3_aa: CASSLGQGLGQPQHF
clone_size: .; j_call: TRBJ2-2; v_call: TRBV5-8; d_call: TRBD2; cdr3_nt: TGTGCCAGCAGCTTGGTACTAGCGGATCGAAACACCGGGGAGCTGTTTTTT; cdr3_aa: CASSLVLADRNTGELFF
clone_size: .; j_call: TRBJ1-2; v_call: TRBV5-1; d_call: TRBD1; cdr3_nt: TGCGCCAGCAGCTTGAGGACGACAGGGGACCGGGGCTACACCTTC; cdr3_aa: CASSLRTTGDRGYTF
clone_size: .; j_call: TRBJ2-5; v_call: TRBV4-2; d_call: .; cdr3_nt: TGTGCCAGCAGCCAAGCGAGCAGGGCTACGCAAGAGACCCAGTACTTC; cdr3_aa: CASSQASRATQETQYF
clone_size: .; j_call: TRBJ1-6; v_call: TRBV5-1; d_call: .; cdr3_nt: TGCGCCAGCAGCTTGGGACAGGATTCACCCCTCCACTTT; cdr3_aa: CASSLGQDSPLHF
clone_size: .; j_call: TRBJ1-2; v_call: TRBV29-1; d_call: .; cdr3_nt: TGCAGCGTTGATCTTCCTAGGGCAGGGAAGGGCTACACCTTC; cdr3_aa: CSVDLPRAGKGYTF
clone_size: few; j_call: TRBJ1-1; v_call: TRBV7-3; d_call: .; cdr3_nt: TGTGCCAGCAAGTCAGTTGTGAACACTGAAGCTTTCTTT; cdr3_aa: CASKSVVNTEAFF
clone_size: .; j_call: TRBJ2-1; v_call: TRBV6-6; d_call: .; cdr3_nt: TGTGCCAGCACCGCGAGGGCTCCTGGGAGTGAGCAGTTCTTC; cdr3_aa: CASTARAPGSEQFF
clone_size: few; j_call: TRBJ1-3; v_call: TRBV3-1/TRBV3-2; d_call: TRBD1; cdr3_nt: TGTGCCAGCAGCAACCGGGACAGGGCTGGAAACACCATATATTTT; cdr3_aa: CASSNRDRAGNTIYF